The clone carrying this T cell receptor beta chain was picked up many times. Its cognate antigen is unknown. These data are taken from a study of T cells in Graves' hyperthyroidism and ophthalmopathy. Exclusion of a patient resulted from uncontrolled infection, other autoimmune disease, pregnancy or lactation. It was 10 ml of fresh peripheral blood that supplied the PBMCs. Regions amplified from RNA transcripts were the TCR beta CDR3 regions. HTBI primers were employed in a first-round RT-PCR of the TCR CDR3. TCRdb independently ran MiXCR on the multiplex PCR reads; one entry per CDR3 protein. The data hold 400,000 to 550,000 distinct CDR3 sequences, with approximately 15% observed a single time. The CDR3 consists of 15 residues. CDR1 is LGHNT, CDR2 FRNRAP, per germline. The V and J ends lost 6 bases and 4 bases respectively, with 16 bases between them. Study-wide findings and caveats: Most thyroid clonotypes that were expanded above 0.001 also turned up in blood.

Sequencing used blood. The chain joins TRBV12-5 to TRBJ2-1, with D maybe TRBD2 (5 bases). The TCR originated in a woman younger than 35 with Graves' hyperthyroidism. CDR3 coding DNA: TGTGCTAGTGGGGCGGGCCTTGGAGATTACAATGAGCAGTTCTTC. Translating it yields CASGAGLGDYNEQFF.